This T cell receptor beta chain was documented in a study of cytomegalovirus exposure and HLA in healthy donors. Germline V gene sequence: CDR1 MNHEY, CDR2 SMNVEV (reference sequence). This CDR3 contains 17 residues. V dropped 5 bases and J dropped 1 base, with 18 bases sitting between them. This PCR relied on a set of 60 Vbeta primers and 13 Jbeta primers. Some clones are missing from TCRdb's copy, which holds only in-frame ones; the method was immunoSEQ multiplex PCR. The data show 89,000 or so clones, 75% to 85% seen once. The TCR was taken from a man in his late teens or twenties in good health and CMV-seropositive. The rearrangement uses TRBV27 and TRBJ1-5; a weak D match, TRBD1 (5 bases). The sequencing input was PBMCs. CDR3 protein: CASSTSTVGRSNQPQHF. The CDR3 DNA is TGTGCCAGCAGTACCTCGACAGTGGGGAGGAGCAATCAGCCCCAGCATTTT.